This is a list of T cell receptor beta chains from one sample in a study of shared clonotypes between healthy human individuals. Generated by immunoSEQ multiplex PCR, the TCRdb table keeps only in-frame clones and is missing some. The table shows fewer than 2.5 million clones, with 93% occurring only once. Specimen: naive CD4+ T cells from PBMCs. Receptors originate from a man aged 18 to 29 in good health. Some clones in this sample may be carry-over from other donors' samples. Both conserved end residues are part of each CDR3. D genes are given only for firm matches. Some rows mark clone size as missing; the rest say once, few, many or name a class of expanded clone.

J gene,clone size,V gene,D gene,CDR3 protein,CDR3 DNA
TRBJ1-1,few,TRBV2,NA,CASRAGILNTEAFF,TGTGCCAGCAGGGCAGGGATCCTGAACACTGAAGCTTTCTTT
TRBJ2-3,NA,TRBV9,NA,CASSPTTHSTDTQYF,TGTGCCAGCAGCCCGACGACTCACAGCACAGATACGCAGTATTTT
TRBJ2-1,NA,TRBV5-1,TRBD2,CASSLGGLDFRNEQFF,TGCGCCAGCAGCTTGGGTGGACTAGATTTTAGAAATGAGCAGTTCTTC
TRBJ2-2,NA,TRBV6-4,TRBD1,CASSGGQGAAGELFF,TGTGCCAGCAGCGGAGGACAGGGGGCAGCCGGGGAGCTGTTTTTT
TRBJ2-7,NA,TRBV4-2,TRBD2,CASSQASGPLSYEQYF,TGTGCCAGCAGCCAAGCTAGCGGTCCCCTTTCCTACGAGCAGTACTTC
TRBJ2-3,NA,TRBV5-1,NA,CASSLDGPSTDTQYF,TGCGCCAGCAGCTTGGATGGACCAAGCACAGATACGCAGTATTTT
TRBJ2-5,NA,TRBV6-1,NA,CASSEGTYRAQYF,TGTGCCAGCAGTGAAGGGACTTACAGGGCCCAGTACTTC
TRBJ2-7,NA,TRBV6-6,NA,CASTRGGDEQYF,TGTGCCAGTACCAGGGGAGGCGACGAGCAGTACTTC
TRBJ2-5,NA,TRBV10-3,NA,CAISDRETQYF,TGTGCCATCAGTGATCGAGAGACCCAGTACTTC
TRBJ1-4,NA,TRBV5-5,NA,CASSLGRGPNEKLFF,TGTGCCAGCAGCTTGGGTAGGGGCCCGAATGAAAAACTGTTTTTT